Listed below are T cell receptor beta chains from one sample, sequenced in a study of identical twins. TCRdb reprocessed the 5' RACE reads via MiXCR and lists one record per CDR3 protein. Here the sample spans approximately 590,000 distinct CDR3 sequences, around a tenth being singletons. This sample also appeared in a second study, on yellow fever vaccine responses in identical twins.

The sample comprised PBMCs. The receptor set was obtained from a woman aged 18-29 years in good health. The CDR3 runs from the conserved cysteine through the conserved F or W. A D gene is named only where the DNA matches it firmly. The listing skips clone size in some rows; elsewhere it reads once, few, many or a size class.

D	J	size	V	CDR3	DNA
NA	TRBJ2-7	NA	TRBV18	CASSPLPQSTYEQYF	TGTGCCAGCTCACCCCTCCCTCAGTCTACCTACGAGCAGTACTTC
NA	TRBJ2-3	many	TRBV12-3/TRBV12-4	CASSLAEGLPDTQYF	TGTGCCAGCAGTTTAGCGGAGGGGTTGCCAGATACGCAGTATTTT
TRBD2	TRBJ2-1	NA	TRBV6-2/TRBV6-3	CASSSSAGEVNEQFF	TGTGCCAGCAGTTCATCAGCGGGAGAGGTTAATGAGCAGTTCTTC
NA	TRBJ2-7	many	TRBV10-2	CASSEPTDGPEQYF	TGCGCCAGCAGTGAGCCAACAGATGGTCCCGAGCAGTACTTC
TRBD1	TRBJ2-7	many	TRBV28	CASSATGTGDYEQYF	TGTGCCAGCAGTGCAACCGGGACAGGGGACTACGAGCAGTACTTC
NA	TRBJ2-7	NA	TRBV10-3	CAISPGPESPYEQYF	TGTGCCATCAGCCCGGGACCCGAGTCACCCTACGAGCAGTACTTC
NA	TRBJ2-7	many	TRBV4-1	CASSQGASPTYEQYF	TGCGCCAGCAGCCAAGGGGCTAGTCCGACGTACGAGCAGTACTTC
NA	TRBJ2-1	few	TRBV7-2	CASSLARTSVGQFF	TGTGCCAGCAGCTTAGCCAGGACCTCCGTAGGGCAGTTCTTC
TRBD2	TRBJ2-1	NA	TRBV5-1	CASSLPAGTSRGRSYNEQFF	TGCGCCAGCAGCTTGCCGGCCGGGACTAGTAGAGGCAGGTCCTACAATGAGCAGTTCTTC
NA	TRBJ1-6	few	TRBV7-9	CASSLAGTPYNSPLHF	TGTGCCAGCAGCTTAGCCGGGACACCTTATAATTCACCCCTCCACTTT
NA	TRBJ2-3	many	TRBV9	CASSVASGRGTDTQYF	TGTGCCAGCAGCGTAGCTTCGGGGCGGGGCACAGATACGCAGTATTTT
NA	TRBJ1-2	NA	TRBV15	CATNSRGNNYGYTF	TGTGCCACCAACTCACGGGGAAATAACTATGGCTACACCTTC
NA	TRBJ2-1	few	TRBV4-3	CASSQDLVGHAEQFF	TGCGCCAGCAGCCAAGACCTCGTTGGGCACGCTGAGCAGTTCTTC
TRBD2	TRBJ2-1	once	TRBV20-1	CSAYTDGTSGRTYNEQFF	TGCAGTGCTTATACCGACGGGACTAGCGGGAGGACGTACAATGAGCAGTTCTTC
NA	TRBJ1-4	few	TRBV7-2	CASSLLQGGEKLFF	TGTGCCAGCAGCTTACTACAGGGAGGGGAAAAACTGTTTTTT
TRBD1	TRBJ2-3	NA	TRBV28	CASSSTGGRADTQYF	TGTGCCAGCAGTTCGACAGGGGGTAGGGCAGATACGCAGTATTTT
TRBD2	TRBJ2-1	few	TRBV7-9	CASSLAAGTLADEQFF	TGTGCCAGCAGCTTAGCAGCCGGGACTCTAGCGGATGAGCAGTTCTTC
NA	TRBJ1-2	few	TRBV29-1	CSARTDNYGYTF	TGCAGCGCCCGGACCGATAACTATGGCTACACCTTC
NA	TRBJ2-1	many	TRBV11-2	CASSRSIRDRKFF	TGTGCCAGCAGCAGAAGTATCCGGGACCGCAAGTTCTTC
NA	TRBJ2-1	few	TRBV4-3	CASSQDRTREAGNEQFF	TGCGCCAGCAGCCAAGATCGGACCCGGGAAGCAGGCAATGAGCAGTTCTTC
TRBD2	TRBJ2-7	NA	TRBV7-2	CASSLAWLADYEQYF	TGTGCCAGCAGCTTAGCGTGGCTAGCGGACTACGAGCAGTACTTC
TRBD1	TRBJ2-3	many	TRBV3-1	CASSQDPGQTDTQYF	TGTGCCAGCAGCCAAGACCCGGGACAGACAGATACGCAGTATTTT
TRBD1	TRBJ2-1	NA	TRBV19	CASSIGQGADEQFF	TGTGCCAGTAGTATAGGGCAGGGGGCGGATGAGCAGTTCTTC
NA	TRBJ2-2	NA	TRBV28	CASSLGLADGELFF	TGTGCCAGCTCCCTGGGGCTAGCAGACGGGGAGCTGTTTTTT
NA	TRBJ2-7	many	TRBV4-3	CASSQDWASVPSYEQYF	TGCGCCAGCAGCCAAGATTGGGCGAGCGTTCCCTCCTACGAGCAGTACTTC
TRBD1	TRBJ2-7	NA	TRBV5-4	CASSNPGQAEQYF	TGTGCCAGCAGCAATCCGGGACAGGCCGAGCAGTACTTC
TRBD2	TRBJ2-3	many	TRBV4-1	CASSQAVKREEGTDTQYF	TGCGCCAGCAGCCAAGCTGTTAAGCGGGAGGAGGGCACAGATACGCAGTATTTT
NA	TRBJ2-3	many	TRBV10-3	CAIRDSTDTQYF	TGTGCCATCAGGGACAGTACAGATACGCAGTATTTT
NA	TRBJ2-1	many	TRBV5-1	CASSSGQSSYNEQFF	TGCGCCAGTAGCTCGGGGCAGAGCTCCTACAATGAGCAGTTCTTC
TRBD2	TRBJ2-1	many	TRBV4-3	CASSQGLAEYYNEQFF	TGCGCCAGCAGTCAGGGACTAGCGGAGTATTACAATGAGCAGTTCTTC
NA	TRBJ1-1	NA	TRBV30	CAWCTGNTEAFF	TGTGCCTGGTGTACAGGGAACACTGAAGCTTTCTTT
TRBD1	TRBJ2-7	few	TRBV5-5	CASSLAGTGETYEQYF	TGTGCCAGCAGCTTGGCCGGGACAGGTGAAACCTACGAGCAGTACTTC
NA	TRBJ1-1	NA	TRBV27	CASRAVGALNTEAFF	TGTGCCAGCAGGGCGGTGGGGGCACTGAACACTGAAGCTTTCTTT
NA	TRBJ1-4	NA	TRBV7-2	CASSFRQGDEKLFF	TGTGCCAGCAGCTTTAGGCAGGGCGATGAAAAACTGTTTTTT
TRBD2	TRBJ2-3	NA	TRBV29-1	CSVSGTSGGGPTDTQYF	TGCAGCGTTTCAGGGACTAGCGGGGGGGGACCCACAGATACGCAGTATTTT
NA	TRBJ2-7	few	TRBV20-1	CSVPNRLGEQYF	TGCAGTGTTCCTAACAGGTTAGGCGAGCAGTACTTC
NA	TRBJ2-5	many	TRBV7-9	CASSLEPSYQETQYF	TGTGCCAGCAGCCTTGAGCCTTCGTACCAAGAGACCCAGTACTTC
TRBD2	TRBJ2-7	NA	TRBV5-4	CASSDPGGLYEQYF	TGTGCCAGCAGCGACCCGGGGGGGCTCTACGAGCAGTACTTC
TRBD1	TRBJ1-1	few	TRBV7-9	CASSLGDRGYTEAFF	TGTGCCAGCAGCTTGGGGGACAGGGGGTACACTGAAGCTTTCTTT
NA	TRBJ1-5	many	TRBV12-3/TRBV12-4	CASSLVGSNQPQHF	TGTGCCAGCAGCCTAGTGGGAAGCAATCAGCCCCAGCATTTT
NA	TRBJ2-5	few	TRBV5-1	CASSPPGAVRETQYF	TGCGCCAGCAGCCCGCCGGGAGCGGTAAGAGAGACCCAGTACTTC
NA	TRBJ1-5	NA	TRBV15	CATSIDRNQPQHF	TGTGCCACCAGCATTGACAGGAATCAGCCCCAGCATTTT
NA	TRBJ1-1	few	TRBV7-9	CASSLFEAFF	TGTGCCAGCAGCTTATTTGAAGCTTTCTTT
NA	TRBJ1-5	many	TRBV5-6	CASSLNRVNQPQHF	TGTGCCAGCAGCTTGAACAGGGTCAATCAGCCCCAGCATTTT
NA	TRBJ2-3	many	TRBV4-3	CASSQGTTDTQYF	TGCGCCAGCAGCCAAGGGACCACAGATACGCAGTATTTT
TRBD2	TRBJ2-1	few	TRBV10-2	CASRVAGVGEQFF	TGCGCCAGCCGGGTAGCGGGGGTGGGTGAGCAGTTCTTC
NA	TRBJ1-6	many	TRBV7-6	CASSAQAGNSPLHF	TGTGCCAGCAGCGCACAAGCGGGAAATTCACCCCTCCACTTT
TRBD2	TRBJ2-1	few	TRBV20-1	CSASARHRTSGRGGPYNEQFF	TGCAGTGCTAGTGCCCGGCATCGGACTAGCGGGAGAGGCGGGCCCTACAATGAGCAGTTCTTC
NA	TRBJ1-1	many	TRBV2	CASSEKGGEMNTEAFF	TGTGCCAGCAGTGAAAAAGGTGGCGAGATGAACACTGAAGCTTTCTTT
NA	TRBJ2-5	few	TRBV20-1	CSARDRARHQETQYF	TGCAGTGCTAGAGATAGGGCTAGACATCAAGAGACCCAGTACTTC
TRBD2	TRBJ2-1	many	TRBV4-3	CASSQDPSGRAYNEQFF	TGCGCCAGCAGCCAAGATCCCAGCGGGAGGGCCTACAATGAGCAGTTCTTC
TRBD1	TRBJ2-7	many	TRBV20-1	CSADGTGGHEQYF	TGCAGTGCTGATGGGACAGGGGGACACGAGCAGTACTTC
TRBD2	TRBJ2-1	many	TRBV28	CASSLAGDNEQFF	TGTGCCAGCAGTTTAGCGGGAGATAATGAGCAGTTCTTC